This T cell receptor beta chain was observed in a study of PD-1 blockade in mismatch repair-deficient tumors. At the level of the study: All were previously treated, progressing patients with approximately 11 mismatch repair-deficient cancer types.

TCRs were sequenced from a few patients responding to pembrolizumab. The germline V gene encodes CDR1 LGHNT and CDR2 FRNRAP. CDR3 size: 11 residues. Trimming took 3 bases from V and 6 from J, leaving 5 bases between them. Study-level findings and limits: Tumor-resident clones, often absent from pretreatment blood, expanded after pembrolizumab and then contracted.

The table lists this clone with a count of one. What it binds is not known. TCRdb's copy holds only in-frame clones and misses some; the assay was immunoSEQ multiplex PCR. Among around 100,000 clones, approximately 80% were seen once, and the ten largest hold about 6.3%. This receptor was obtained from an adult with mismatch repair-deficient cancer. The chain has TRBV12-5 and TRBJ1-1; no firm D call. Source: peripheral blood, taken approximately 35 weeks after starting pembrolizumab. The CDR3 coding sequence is TGTGCTAGTGGTTTAGTTGCTGAAGCTTTCTTT. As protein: CASGLVAEAFF.